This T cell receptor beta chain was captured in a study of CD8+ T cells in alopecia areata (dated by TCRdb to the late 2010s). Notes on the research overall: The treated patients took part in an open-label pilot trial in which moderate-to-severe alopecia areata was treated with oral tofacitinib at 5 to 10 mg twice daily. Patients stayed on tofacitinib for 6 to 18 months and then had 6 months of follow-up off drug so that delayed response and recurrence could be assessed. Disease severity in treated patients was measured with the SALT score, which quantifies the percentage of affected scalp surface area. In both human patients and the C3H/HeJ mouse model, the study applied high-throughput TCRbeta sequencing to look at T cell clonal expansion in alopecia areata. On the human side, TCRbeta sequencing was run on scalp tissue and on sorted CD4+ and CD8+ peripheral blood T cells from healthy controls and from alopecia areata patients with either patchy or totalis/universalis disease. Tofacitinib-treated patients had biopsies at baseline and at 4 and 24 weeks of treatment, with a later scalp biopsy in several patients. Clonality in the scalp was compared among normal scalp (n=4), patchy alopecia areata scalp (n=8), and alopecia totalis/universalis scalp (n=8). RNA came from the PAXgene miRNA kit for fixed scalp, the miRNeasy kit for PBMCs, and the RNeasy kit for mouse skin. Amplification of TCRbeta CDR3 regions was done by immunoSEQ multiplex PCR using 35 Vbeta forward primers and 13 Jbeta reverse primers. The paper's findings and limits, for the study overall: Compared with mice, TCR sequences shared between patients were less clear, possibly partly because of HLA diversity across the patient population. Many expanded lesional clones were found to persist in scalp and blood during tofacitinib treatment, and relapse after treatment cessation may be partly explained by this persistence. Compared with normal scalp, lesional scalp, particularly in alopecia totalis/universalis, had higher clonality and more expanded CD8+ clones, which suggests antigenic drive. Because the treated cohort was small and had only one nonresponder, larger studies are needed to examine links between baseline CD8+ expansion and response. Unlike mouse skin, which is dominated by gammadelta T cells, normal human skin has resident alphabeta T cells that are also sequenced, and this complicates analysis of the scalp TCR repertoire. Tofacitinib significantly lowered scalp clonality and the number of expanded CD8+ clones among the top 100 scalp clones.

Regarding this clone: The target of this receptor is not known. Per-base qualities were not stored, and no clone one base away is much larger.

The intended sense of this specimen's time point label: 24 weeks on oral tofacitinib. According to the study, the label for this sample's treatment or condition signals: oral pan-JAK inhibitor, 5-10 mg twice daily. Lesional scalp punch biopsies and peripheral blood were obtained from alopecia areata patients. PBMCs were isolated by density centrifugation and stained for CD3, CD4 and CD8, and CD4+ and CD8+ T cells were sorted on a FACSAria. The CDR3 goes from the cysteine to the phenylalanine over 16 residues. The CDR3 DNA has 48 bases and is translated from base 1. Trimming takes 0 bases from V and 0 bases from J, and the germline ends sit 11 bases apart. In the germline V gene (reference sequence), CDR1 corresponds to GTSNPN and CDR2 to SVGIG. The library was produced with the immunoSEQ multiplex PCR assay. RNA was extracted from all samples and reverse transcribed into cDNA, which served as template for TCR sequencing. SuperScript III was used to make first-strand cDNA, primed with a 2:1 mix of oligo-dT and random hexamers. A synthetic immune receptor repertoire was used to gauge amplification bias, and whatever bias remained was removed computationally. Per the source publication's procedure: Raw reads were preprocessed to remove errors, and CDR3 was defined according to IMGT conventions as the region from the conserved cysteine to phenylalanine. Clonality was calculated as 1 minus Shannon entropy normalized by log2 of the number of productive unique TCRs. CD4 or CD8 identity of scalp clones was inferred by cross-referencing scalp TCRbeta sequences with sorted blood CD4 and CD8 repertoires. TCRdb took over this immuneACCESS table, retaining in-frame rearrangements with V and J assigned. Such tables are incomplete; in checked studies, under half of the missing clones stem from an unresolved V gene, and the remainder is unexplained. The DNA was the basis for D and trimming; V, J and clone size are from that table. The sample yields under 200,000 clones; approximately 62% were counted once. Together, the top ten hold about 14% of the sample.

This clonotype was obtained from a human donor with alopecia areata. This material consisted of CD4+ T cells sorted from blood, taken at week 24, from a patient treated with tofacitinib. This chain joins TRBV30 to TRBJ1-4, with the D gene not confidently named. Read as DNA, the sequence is TGTGCCTGGAGTGTACCTACAGCCCCAACTAATGAAAAACTGTTTTTT. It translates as CAWSVPTAPTNEKLFF.